The 11 T cell receptor beta chains below were found in one sample sequenced in a study of PD-1 blockade in mismatch repair-deficient tumors. Only in-frame clones appear in the TCRdb table, and some are missing; sequencing was by immunoSEQ multiplex PCR. The data contain tens of thousands of clones, 70% to 80% of them singletons. Sequencing used peripheral blood, obtained 4 weeks after starting pembrolizumab. All receptors come from an adult with mismatch repair-deficient cancer.

V is TRBV7-2 and J is TRBJ2-3; 8 nucleotides line up with TRBD2. Germline trimming cut 5 bases from V and 1 base from J; bases unmatched to any gene: 8. Germline V CDR1 and CDR2: SGHTA, FQGNSA. This CDR3 region has 16 residues. CDR3 in amino acids: CASSEGGGGRTDTQYF. The CDR3 DNA is TGTGCCAGCAGCGAAGGTGGCGGGGGGCGCACAGATACGCAGTATTTT.

This chain joins TRBV11-3 and TRBJ2-5, with 8 bases identical to TRBD2. V was clipped by 1 base and J by 0 bases; unmatched bases: 4. The CDR3 is 16 amino acids. CDR1 is SGHNT and CDR2 is YENEEA in the germline V gene. This chain's CDR3 is CASSLGGLAYQETQYF. In DNA form, the CDR3 reads TGTGCCAGCAGCTTAGGTGGACTAGCCTACCAAGAGACCCAGTACTTC.

The chain couples TRBV6-1 to TRBJ2-1; TRBD1 matches 10 bases. The CDR3 extends over 14 amino acids. The V gene's germline CDR1 is MNHNS and CDR2 SASEGT. Losses at the gene ends were 5 bases for V and 8 bases for J; bases not matched to a gene: 6. CDR3: CASSPGQGFDEQFF. The DNA for the CDR3 is TGTGCCAGCAGTCCGGGACAGGGGTTCGATGAGCAGTTCTTC.

The chain has TRBV2 and TRBJ2-5; 12 nucleotides agree with TRBD2. The germline V gene has CDR1 SNHLY and CDR2 FYNNEI. CDR3 size: 14 residues. V trimming: 6 bases; J trimming: 7 bases; junction bases outside the gene matches: 6. This chain's CDR3 is CASSSTSGGGTQYF. CDR3 coding DNA: TGTGCCAGCAGCTCGACTAGCGGGGGTGGGACCCAGTACTTC.

The chain is built from TRBV6-7 and TRBJ2-1, with 9 positions matching TRBD1. TRBV6-7 is recorded as an ORF, its role being uncertain. This CDR3 contains 23 residues. Trimming at V came to 2 bases and at J to 0 bases, leaving 23 bases not matched to a gene. The CDR3, as DNA: TGTGCCAGCAGTTACCACCCGACCTCATGTCCCATAGGGACAGGGTGCTCCTACAATGAGCAGTTCTTC. This translates into CASSYHPTSCPIGTGCSYNEQFF.

This rearrangement joins TRBV4-2 to TRBJ2-2, with TRBD2 identical over 10 bases. In germline, CDR1 is LGHNA, CDR2 YNFKEQ. J gave up 4 bases and V 1 base, and 3 bases lay outside the gene matches. The CDR3 sequence is 16 residues long. CDR3 region: CASSQVAGGPTGELFF. DNA for the CDR3: TGTGCCAGCAGCCAAGTAGCGGGAGGTCCCACCGGGGAGCTGTTTTTT.

The CDR3 nucleotides read TGTGCCAGCAGCCTTCCAAGGAGCTCAAACACCGGGGAGCTGTTTTTT. Protein: CASSLPRSSNTGELFF. The genes are TRBV7-9 and TRBJ2-2; D is unclear. V was shortened by 5 bases and J by 2 bases, with 15 bases between the two germline ends. The CDR3 has 16 residues. Germline CDR1 reads SEHNR; CDR2 reads FQNEAQ (reference sequence).

The chain has TRBV7-2 and TRBJ1-4; D is perhaps TRBD1 (5 bases). The CDR3 has 15 residues. Deletions cut 2 bases from V and 8 bases from J, with 15 bases between. Looked up from germline, CDR1 is SGHTA and CDR2 is FQGNSA. CDR3 nucleotides: TGTGCCAGCAGCTTACGGGCAGGGTGGATCGAAAAACTGTTTTTT. Translated: CASSLRAGWIEKLFF.

This rearrangement joins TRBV20-1 to TRBJ2-1; D is possibly TRBD1 or TRBD2 (5 bases each). V lost 6 bases and J 10 bases, leaving 10 bases between the germline ends. Germline V CDR1 and CDR2: DFQATT, SNEGSKA (reference sequence). The CDR3 sequence is 10 residues long. CDR3 coding DNA: TGCAGTGCCGCCCGGGACGAGCAGTTCTTC. The encoded protein is CSAARDEQFF.

J is TRBJ2-7 and V is TRBV7-4; TRBD2 might be the D (6 bases). Germline loops: CDR1 SGHVT, CDR2 SQSDAQ. This CDR3 contains 16 residues. The V end was cut by 1 base, the J end by 0 bases, with 13 bases between. This CDR3 is CASSLDTGALSYEQYF. CDR3 sequence (DNA): TGTGCCAGCAGCTTAGATACGGGAGCTCTCTCCTACGAGCAGTACTTC.

The rearrangement links TRBV30 to TRBJ1-1, with D unresolved. V was shortened by 4 bases and J by 1 base, with 10 bases between the two germline ends. This CDR3 region has 13 residues. Germline V CDR1 and CDR2: GTSNPN, SVGIG (reference sequence). The CDR3 DNA is TGTGCCTGGATGCAGGATACGAACACTGAAGCTTTCTTT. Translation: CAWMQDTNTEAFF.